This TCR beta chain was sequenced during a study of T-cell memory formation after mild COVID-19. Germline lookup yields CDR1 KGHDR and CDR2 SFDVKD. V lost 11 bases and J lost 0, with 13 bases in between. The CDR3 loop spans 13 amino acids. TCRdb passed the 5' RACE reads through MiXCR, listing each CDR3 protein once. The table shows some 200,000 distinct CDR3 sequences, with over 20% occurring only once. The clonotype was recovered from an adult woman who had mild COVID-19 (a few samples of this study predate the infection). Cell type and time point are not known. The sequenced sample consisted of PBMCs or a T cell subset sorted from them (not recorded which). This sequence joins TRBV24-1 and TRBJ2-7, with a possible D match to TRBD1 (5 bases). The DNA of the CDR3 is TGTGCCAGCCCCTTGGGGCACTCCTACGAGCAGTACTTC. Protein sequence: CASPLGHSYEQYF.